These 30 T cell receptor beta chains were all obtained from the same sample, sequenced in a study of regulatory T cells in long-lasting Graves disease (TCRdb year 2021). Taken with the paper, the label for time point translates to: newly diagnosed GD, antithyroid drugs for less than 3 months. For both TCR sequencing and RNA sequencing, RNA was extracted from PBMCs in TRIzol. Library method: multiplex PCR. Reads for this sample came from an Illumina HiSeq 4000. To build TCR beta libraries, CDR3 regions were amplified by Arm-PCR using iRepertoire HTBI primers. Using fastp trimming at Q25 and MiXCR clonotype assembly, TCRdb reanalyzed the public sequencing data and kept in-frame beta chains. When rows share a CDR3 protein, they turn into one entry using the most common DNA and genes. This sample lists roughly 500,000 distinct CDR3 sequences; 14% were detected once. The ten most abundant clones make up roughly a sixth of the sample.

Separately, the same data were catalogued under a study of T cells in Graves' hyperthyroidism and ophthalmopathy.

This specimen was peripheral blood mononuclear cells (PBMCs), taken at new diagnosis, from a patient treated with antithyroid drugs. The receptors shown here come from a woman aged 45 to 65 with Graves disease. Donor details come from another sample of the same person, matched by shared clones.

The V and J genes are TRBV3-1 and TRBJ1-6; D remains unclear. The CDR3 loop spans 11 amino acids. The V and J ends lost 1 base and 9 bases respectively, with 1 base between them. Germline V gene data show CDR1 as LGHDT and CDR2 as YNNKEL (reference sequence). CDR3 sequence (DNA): TGTGCCAGCAGCCAAGGTTCACCCCTCCACTTT. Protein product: CASSQGSPLHF.

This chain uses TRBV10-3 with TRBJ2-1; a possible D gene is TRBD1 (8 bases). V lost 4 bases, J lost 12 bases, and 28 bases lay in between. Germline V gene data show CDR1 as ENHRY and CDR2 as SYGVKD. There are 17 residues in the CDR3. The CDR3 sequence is CAISGGGAGGPHGGQFF. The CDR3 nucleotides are TGTGCCATCAGTGGAGGGGGGGCAGGGGGCCCCCATGGGGGGCAGTTCTTC.

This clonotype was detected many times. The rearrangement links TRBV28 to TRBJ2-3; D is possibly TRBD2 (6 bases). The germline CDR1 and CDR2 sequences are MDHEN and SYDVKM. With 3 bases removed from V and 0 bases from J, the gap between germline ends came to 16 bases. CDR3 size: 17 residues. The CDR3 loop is CASSLSPGLGSTDTQYF. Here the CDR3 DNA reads TGTGCCAGCAGTTTGTCCCCGGGACTGGGTAGCACAGATACGCAGTATTTT.

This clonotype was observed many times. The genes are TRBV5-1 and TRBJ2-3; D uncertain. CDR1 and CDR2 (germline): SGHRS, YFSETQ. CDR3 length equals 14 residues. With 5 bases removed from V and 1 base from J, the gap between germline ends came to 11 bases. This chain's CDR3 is CASRAEIGTDTQYF. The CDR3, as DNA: TGCGCCAGCAGGGCAGAGATCGGCACAGATACGCAGTATTTT.

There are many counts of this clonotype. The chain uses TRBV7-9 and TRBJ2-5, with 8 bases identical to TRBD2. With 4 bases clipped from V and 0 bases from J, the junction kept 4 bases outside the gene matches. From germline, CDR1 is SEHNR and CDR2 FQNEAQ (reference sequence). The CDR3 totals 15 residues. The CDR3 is CASSSGGDYQETQYF. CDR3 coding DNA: TGTGCCAGCAGCTCCGGGGGGGACTACCAAGAGACCCAGTACTTC.

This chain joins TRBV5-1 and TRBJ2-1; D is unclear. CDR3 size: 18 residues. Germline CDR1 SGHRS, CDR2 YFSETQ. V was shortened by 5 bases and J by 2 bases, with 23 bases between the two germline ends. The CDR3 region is CASSFGRVPPPPYNEQFF. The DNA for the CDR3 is TGCGCCAGCAGTTTTGGTAGGGTCCCCCCCCCTCCCTACAATGAGCAGTTCTTC.

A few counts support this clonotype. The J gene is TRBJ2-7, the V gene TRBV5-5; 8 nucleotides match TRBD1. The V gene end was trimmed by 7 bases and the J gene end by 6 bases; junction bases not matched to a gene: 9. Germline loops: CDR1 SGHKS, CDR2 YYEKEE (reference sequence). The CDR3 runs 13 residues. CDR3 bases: TGTGCCAGCCAAGTCCCGGACAGGGCCGAGCAGTACTTC. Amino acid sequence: CASQVPDRAEQYF.

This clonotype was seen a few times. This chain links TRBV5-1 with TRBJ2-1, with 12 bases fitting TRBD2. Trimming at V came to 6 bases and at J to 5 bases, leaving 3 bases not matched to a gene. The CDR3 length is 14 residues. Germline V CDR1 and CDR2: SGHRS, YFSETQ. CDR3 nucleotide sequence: TGCGCCAGCAAACTAGCGGGAGGTAACAATGAGCAGTTCTTC. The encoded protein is CASKLAGGNNEQFF.

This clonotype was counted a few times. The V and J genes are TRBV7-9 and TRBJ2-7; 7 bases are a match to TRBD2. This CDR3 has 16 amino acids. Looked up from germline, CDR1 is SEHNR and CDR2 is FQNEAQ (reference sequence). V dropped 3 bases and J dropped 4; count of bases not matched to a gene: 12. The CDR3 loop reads CASSFRAAGSWYEQYF. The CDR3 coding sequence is TGTGCCAGCAGCTTTAGGGCAGCGGGATCCTGGTACGAGCAGTACTTC.

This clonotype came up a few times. The CDR3 DNA reads TGTGCCAGTAGTATAGTGACAGGGGGCAATCAGCCCCAGCATTTT. This sequence encodes CASSIVTGGNQPQHF. This chain links TRBV19 with TRBJ1-5; 8 bases are a match to TRBD1. The CDR3 totals 15 residues. J lost 2 bases, V lost 1 base, and 1 base had no gene match. Germline loops: CDR1 LNHDA, CDR2 SQIVND (reference sequence).

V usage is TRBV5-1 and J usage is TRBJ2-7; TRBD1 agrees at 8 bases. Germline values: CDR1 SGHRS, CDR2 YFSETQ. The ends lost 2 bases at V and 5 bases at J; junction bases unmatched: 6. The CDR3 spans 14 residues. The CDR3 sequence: CASSLRTGRDEQYF. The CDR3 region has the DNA TGCGCCAGCAGCTTACGGACAGGGCGGGACGAGCAGTACTTC.

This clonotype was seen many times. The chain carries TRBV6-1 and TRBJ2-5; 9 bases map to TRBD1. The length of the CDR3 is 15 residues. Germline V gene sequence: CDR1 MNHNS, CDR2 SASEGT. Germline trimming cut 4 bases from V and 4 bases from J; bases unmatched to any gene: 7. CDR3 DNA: TGTGCCAGCAGTGTTCGGCCGGGACAGGGAGAGACCCAGTACTTC. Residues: CASSVRPGQGETQYF.

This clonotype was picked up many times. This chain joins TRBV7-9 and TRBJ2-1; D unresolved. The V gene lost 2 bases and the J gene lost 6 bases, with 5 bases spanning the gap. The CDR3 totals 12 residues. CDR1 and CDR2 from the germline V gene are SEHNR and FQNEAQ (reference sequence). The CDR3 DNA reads TGTGCCAGCAGCTTATTGACCAATGAGCAGTTCTTC. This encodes CASSLLTNEQFF.

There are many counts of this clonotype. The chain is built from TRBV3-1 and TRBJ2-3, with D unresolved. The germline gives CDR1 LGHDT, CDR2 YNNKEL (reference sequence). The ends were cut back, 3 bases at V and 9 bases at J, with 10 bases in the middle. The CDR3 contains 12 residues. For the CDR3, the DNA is TGTGCCAGCAGCCACCCGTCGGCCACGCAGTATTTT. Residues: CASSHPSATQYF.

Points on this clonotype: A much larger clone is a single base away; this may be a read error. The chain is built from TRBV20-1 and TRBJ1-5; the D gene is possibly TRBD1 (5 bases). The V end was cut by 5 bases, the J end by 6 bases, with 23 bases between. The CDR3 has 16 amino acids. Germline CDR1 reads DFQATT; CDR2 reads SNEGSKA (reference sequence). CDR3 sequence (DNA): TGCAGTGCTGGAGGCAGCGACAGTTGGGTTAGTCAGCCCCAGCATTTT. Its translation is CSAGGSDSWVSQPQHF.

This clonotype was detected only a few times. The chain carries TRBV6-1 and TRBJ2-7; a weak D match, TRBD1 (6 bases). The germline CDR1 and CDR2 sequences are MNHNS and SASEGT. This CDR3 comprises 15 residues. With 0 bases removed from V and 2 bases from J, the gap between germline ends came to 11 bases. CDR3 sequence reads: CASSEALGQPYEQYF. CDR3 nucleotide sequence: TGTGCCAGCAGTGAAGCTTTAGGACAGCCCTACGAGCAGTACTTC.

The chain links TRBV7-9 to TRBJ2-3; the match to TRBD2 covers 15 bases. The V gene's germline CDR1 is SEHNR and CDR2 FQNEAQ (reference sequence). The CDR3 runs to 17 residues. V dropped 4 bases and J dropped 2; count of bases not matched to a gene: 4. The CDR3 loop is CASSWTSGRAYTDTQYF. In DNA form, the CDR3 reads TGTGCCAGCAGCTGGACTAGCGGGAGGGCGTACACAGATACGCAGTATTTT. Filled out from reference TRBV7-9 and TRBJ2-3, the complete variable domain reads DTGVSQNPRHKITKRGQNVTFRCDPISEHNRLYWYRQTLGQGPEFLTYFQNEAQLEKSRLLSDRFSAERPKGSFSTLEIQRTEQGDSAMYLCASSWTSGRAYTDTQYFGPGTRLTVL.

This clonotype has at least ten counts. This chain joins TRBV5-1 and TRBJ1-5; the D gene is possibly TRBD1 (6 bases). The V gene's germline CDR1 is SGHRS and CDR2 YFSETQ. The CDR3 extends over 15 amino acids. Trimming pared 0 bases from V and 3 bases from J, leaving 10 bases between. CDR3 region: CASSLAGGDNQPQHF. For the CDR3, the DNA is TGCGCCAGCAGCTTGGCTGGGGGCGACAATCAGCCCCAGCATTTT.

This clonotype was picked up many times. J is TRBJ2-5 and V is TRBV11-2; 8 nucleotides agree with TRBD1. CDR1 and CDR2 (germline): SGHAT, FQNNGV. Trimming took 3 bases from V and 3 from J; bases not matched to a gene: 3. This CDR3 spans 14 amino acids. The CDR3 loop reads CASSFPTGEETQYF. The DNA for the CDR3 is TGTGCCAGCAGCTTCCCGACAGGGGAAGAGACCCAGTACTTC.

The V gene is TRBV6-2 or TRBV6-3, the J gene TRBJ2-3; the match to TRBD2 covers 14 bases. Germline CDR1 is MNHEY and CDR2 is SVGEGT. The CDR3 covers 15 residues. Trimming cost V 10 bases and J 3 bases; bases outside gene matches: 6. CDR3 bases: TGTGCCATCAAGACTAGCGGGAGGGGGACAGATACGCAGTATTTT. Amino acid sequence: CAIKTSGRGTDTQYF.

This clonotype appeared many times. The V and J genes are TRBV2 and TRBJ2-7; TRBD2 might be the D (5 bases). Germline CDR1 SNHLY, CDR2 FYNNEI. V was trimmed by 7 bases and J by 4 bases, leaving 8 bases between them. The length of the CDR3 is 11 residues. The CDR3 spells CASTLAYEQYF. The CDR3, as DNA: TGTGCCAGCACTCTAGCTTACGAGCAGTACTTC.

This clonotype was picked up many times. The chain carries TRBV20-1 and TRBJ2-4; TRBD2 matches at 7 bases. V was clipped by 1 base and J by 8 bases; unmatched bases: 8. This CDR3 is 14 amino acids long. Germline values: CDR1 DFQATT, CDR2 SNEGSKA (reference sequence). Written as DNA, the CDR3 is TGCAGTGCTAGAGTGGGAGGGAGCGCGTACATTCAGTACTTC. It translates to CSARVGGSAYIQYF.

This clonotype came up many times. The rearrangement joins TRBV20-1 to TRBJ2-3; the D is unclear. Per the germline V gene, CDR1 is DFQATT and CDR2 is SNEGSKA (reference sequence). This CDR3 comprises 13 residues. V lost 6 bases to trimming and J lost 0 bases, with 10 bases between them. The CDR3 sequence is CSAPFASTDTQYF. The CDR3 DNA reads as TGCAGTGCCCCCTTTGCTAGCACAGATACGCAGTATTTT.

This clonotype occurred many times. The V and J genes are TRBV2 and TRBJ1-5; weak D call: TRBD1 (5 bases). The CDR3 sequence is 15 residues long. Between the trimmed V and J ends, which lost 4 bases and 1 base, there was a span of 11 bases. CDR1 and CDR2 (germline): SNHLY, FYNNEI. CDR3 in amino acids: CASSVGRESNQPQHF. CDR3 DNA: TGTGCCAGCAGTGTGGGCAGGGAAAGCAATCAGCCCCAGCATTTT.

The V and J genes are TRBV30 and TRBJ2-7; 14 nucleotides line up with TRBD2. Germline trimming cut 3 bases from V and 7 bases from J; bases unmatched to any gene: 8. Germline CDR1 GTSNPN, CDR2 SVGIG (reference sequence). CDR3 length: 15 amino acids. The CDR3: CAWRVTSGRAGEQYF. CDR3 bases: TGTGCCTGGAGAGTGACTAGCGGGAGGGCCGGTGAGCAGTACTTC. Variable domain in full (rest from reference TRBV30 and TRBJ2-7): SQTIHQWPATLVQPVGSPLSLECTVEGTSNPNLYWYRQAAGRGLQLLFYSVGIGQISSEVPQNLSASRPQDRQFILSSKKLLLSDSGFYLCAWRVTSGRAGEQYFGPGTRLTVT.

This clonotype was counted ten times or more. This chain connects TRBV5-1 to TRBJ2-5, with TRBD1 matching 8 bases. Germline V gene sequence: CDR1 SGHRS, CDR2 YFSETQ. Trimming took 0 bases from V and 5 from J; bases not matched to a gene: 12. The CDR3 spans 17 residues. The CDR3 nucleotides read TGCGCCAGCAGCTTGGTGGTCGGACAGGGAGAGGGCGAGACCCAGTACTTC. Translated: CASSLVVGQGEGETQYF.

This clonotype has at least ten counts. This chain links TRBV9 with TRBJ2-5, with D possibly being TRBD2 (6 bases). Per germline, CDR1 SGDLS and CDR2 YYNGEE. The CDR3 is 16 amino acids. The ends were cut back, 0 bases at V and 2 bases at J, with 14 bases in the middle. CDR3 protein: CASSVGSLATQETQYF. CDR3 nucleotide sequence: TGTGCCAGCAGCGTAGGTTCCCTAGCGACACAAGAGACCCAGTACTTC. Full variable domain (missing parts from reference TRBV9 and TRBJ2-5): DSGVTQTPKHLITATGQRVTLRCSPRSGDLSVYWYQQSLDQGLQFLIQYYNGEERAKGNILERFSAQQFPDLHSELNLSSLELGDSALYFCASSVGSLATQETQYFGPGTRLLVL.

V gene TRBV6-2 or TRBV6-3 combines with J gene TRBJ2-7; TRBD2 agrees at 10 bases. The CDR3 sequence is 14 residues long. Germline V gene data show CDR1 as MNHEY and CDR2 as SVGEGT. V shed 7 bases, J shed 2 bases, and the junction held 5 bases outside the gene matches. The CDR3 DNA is TGTGCCAGCAACCAAGCGGGAGGGACCTACGAGCAGTACTTC. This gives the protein CASNQAGGTYEQYF.

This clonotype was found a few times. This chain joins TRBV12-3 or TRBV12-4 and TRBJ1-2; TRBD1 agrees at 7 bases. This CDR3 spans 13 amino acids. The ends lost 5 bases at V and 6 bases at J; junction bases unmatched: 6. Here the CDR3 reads CASSPGTVHGYTF. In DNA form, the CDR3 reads TGTGCCAGCAGTCCGGGGACAGTCCATGGCTACACCTTC.

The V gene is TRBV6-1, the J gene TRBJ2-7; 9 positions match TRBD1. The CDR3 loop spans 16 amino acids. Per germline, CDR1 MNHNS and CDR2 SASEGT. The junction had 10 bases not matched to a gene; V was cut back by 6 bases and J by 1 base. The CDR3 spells CASSVTGGPLSYEQYF. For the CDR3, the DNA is TGTGCCAGCAGCGTCACAGGGGGCCCTCTATCCTACGAGCAGTACTTC.